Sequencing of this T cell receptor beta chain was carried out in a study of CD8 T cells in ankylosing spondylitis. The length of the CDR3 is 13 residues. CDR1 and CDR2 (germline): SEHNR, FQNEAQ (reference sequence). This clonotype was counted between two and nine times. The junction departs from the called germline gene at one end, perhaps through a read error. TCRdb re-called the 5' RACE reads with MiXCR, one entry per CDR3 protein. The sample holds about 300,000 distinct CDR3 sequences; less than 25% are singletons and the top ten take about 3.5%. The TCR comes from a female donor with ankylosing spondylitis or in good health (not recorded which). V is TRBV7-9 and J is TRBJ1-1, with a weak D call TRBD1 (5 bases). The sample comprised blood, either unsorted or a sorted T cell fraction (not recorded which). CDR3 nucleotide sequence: TGTCCCAGCACCCTTAGTAGGGGCACTGAAGCTTTCTTT. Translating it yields CPSTLSRGTEAFF.